One and the same sample provided the 29 T cell receptor beta chains below, sequenced in a study of regulatory T cells in long-lasting Graves disease. Arm-PCR of CDR3 regions and iRepertoire HTBI primers were used to build TCR beta libraries. Each CDR3 protein is one row after TCRdb ran MiXCR on the multiplex PCR reads. The sample has 500,000 or so distinct CDR3 sequences, about 16% seen once. Time point specified: newly diagnosed GD, antithyroid drugs for less than 3 months. PBMCs provided the RNA from which the TCR library was made. These data were also reused for a study on T cells in Graves' hyperthyroidism and ophthalmopathy.

Material: peripheral blood mononuclear cells (PBMCs), obtained at new diagnosis, from a patient treated with antithyroid drugs. The receptors shown here come from a woman between 40 and 65 years old with Graves disease.

The CDR3 reads CASSYGVNEQFF. The CDR3, as DNA: TGTGCCAGCAGTTACGGGGTGAATGAGCAGTTCTTC. The chain is built from TRBV6-2 or TRBV6-3 and TRBJ2-1; D unclear. The V and J ends lost 2 bases and 7 bases respectively, with 6 bases between them. The CDR3 covers 12 residues. Germline V gene data show CDR1 as MNHEY and CDR2 as SVGEGT.

This clonotype was observed once. The genes are TRBV6-1 and TRBJ1-3; D possibly corresponds to TRBD1 (5 bases). V gave up 5 bases and J gave up 2 bases, with 10 bases separating them. CDR3 length equals 14 residues. CDR1 is MNHNS and CDR2 is SASEGT in the germline V gene. The CDR3: CASSHDRTGNTIYF. DNA for the CDR3: TGTGCCAGCAGTCACGACAGAACTGGAAACACCATATATTTT.

This clonotype was seen a few times. The V call is TRBV6-5, the J call TRBJ2-1; D gene uncertain. This CDR3 is 14 amino acids long. The V gene lost 0 bases and the J gene lost 6 bases, with 9 bases spanning the gap. Looked up from germline, CDR1 is MNHEY and CDR2 is SVGAGI. CDR3 region: CASSYSTDGNEQFF. In DNA form, the CDR3 reads TGTGCCAGCAGTTACTCGACCGATGGCAATGAGCAGTTCTTC.

Concerning this clonotype itself: A read error may be the cause here, since a much bigger clone is one base away. V is TRBV6-5 and J is TRBJ2-5, with 10 nucleotides matching TRBD2. CDR1 and CDR2 from the germline V gene are MNHEY and SVGAGI. This CDR3 contains 16 residues. The chain's CDR3 is CASSTWLAGDQEAQYF. CDR3 in DNA: TGTGCCAGCAGTACTTGGCTAGCGGGAGATCAAGAGGCCCAGTACTTC.

The rearrangement joins TRBV6-1 to TRBJ1-2, with no clear D. V lost 0 bases, J lost 7 bases, and 9 bases lay in between. This CDR3 contains 13 residues. Germline assignment: CDR1 MNHNS and CDR2 SASEGT. CDR3 loop: CASSEAGSLGYTF. The CDR3 DNA reads as TGTGCCAGCAGTGAAGCAGGCAGTCTTGGCTACACCTTC.

With respect to this clonotype: A much larger clonotype is one base distant, so this may be a read error. The rearrangement links TRBV6-1 to TRBJ1-1, with D possibly TRBD1 on 5 matching bases. This CDR3 has 14 amino acids. With 6 bases removed from V and 2 bases from J, the gap between germline ends came to 13 bases. Germline V gene data show CDR1 as MNHNS and CDR2 as SASEGT. The CDR3 region has the DNA TGTGCCAGCAGAGGGGAGAACGGAAACACTGAAGCTTTCTTT. Residues: CASRGENGNTEAFF.

The V call is TRBV10-1, the J call TRBJ2-7; 7 nucleotides match TRBD1. This CDR3 is 13 amino acids long. The junction had 8 bases not matched to a gene; V was cut back by 5 bases and J by 7 bases. Germline CDR1 reads WNHNN; CDR2 reads SYGVQD (reference sequence). The CDR3 DNA reads TGCGCCAGCAGTAAAGGGGGCGGTTGGGAGCAGTACTTC. Translating gives CASSKGGGWEQYF.

Many counts were recorded for this clonotype. The chain is built from TRBV5-1 and TRBJ2-7; perhaps D is TRBD1 or TRBD2 (5 bases each). The CDR3 contains 13 residues. Germline CDR1 SGHRS, CDR2 YFSETQ. Trimming cost V 0 bases and J 6 bases, with 10 bases left between them. CDR3 bases: TGCGCCAGCAGCTTGGCGGGACCCCTCGAGCAGTACTTC. It translates to CASSLAGPLEQYF. Combining the CDR3 with reference TRBV5-1 and TRBJ2-7 gives the whole variable domain KAGVTQTPRYLIKTRGQQVTLSCSPISGHRSVSWYQQTPGQGLQFLFEYFSETQRNKGNFPGRFSGRQFSNSRSEMNVSTLELGDSALYLCASSLAGPLEQYFGPGTRLTVT.

This chain links TRBV7-3 with TRBJ1-6, with no clear D. Germline V gene sequence: CDR1 SGHTA, CDR2 FQGTGA. V shed 5 bases and J shed 6 bases, with 8 bases lying between them. CDR3 length: 13 amino acids. CDR3 sequence: CASSPGFNSPLHF. The CDR3 DNA reads as TGTGCCAGCAGCCCGGGGTTTAATTCACCCCTCCACTTT.

This clonotype has at least ten counts. V gene TRBV20-1 combines with J gene TRBJ1-5; no definite D call. Germline V gene sequence: CDR1 DFQATT, CDR2 SNEGSKA (reference sequence). This CDR3 region has 16 residues. The V and J ends lost 0 bases and 0 bases respectively, with 12 bases between them. The CDR3 DNA is TGCAGTGCTAGAGATTCCAGAGTTTCTAGCAATCAGCCCCAGCATTTT. Its translation: CSARDSRVSSNQPQHF.

The rearrangement links TRBV12-3 or TRBV12-4 to TRBJ2-2; 10 nucleotides line up with TRBD2. The length of the CDR3 is 14 residues. Trimming took 7 bases from V and 7 from J; bases not matched to a gene: 6. CDR3 region: CASKAGGGIGELFF. The DNA for the CDR3 is TGTGCCAGCAAAGCGGGGGGGGGTATCGGGGAGCTGTTTTTT.

This clonotype was counted between two and nine times. The gene calls are TRBV19 and TRBJ2-5; D might be TRBD2 (5 bases). Between the trimmed V and J ends, which lost 5 bases and 3 bases, there was a span of 10 bases. Germline assignment: CDR1 LNHDA and CDR2 SQIVND (reference sequence). The CDR3 has 13 residues. The CDR3 DNA reads TGTGCCAGTAGTCCCGGGATGGAAGAGACCCAGTACTTC. It specifies CASSPGMEETQYF. The entire variable domain, with the rest obtained from reference TRBV19 and TRBJ2-5, is as follows: DGGITQSPKYLFRKEGQNVTLSCEQNLNHDAMYWYRQDPGQGLRLIYYSQIVNDFQKGDIAEGYSVSREKKESFPLTVTSAQKNPTAFYLCASSPGMEETQYFGPGTRLLVL.

The V and J genes are TRBV5-8 and TRBJ1-2, with D tentatively TRBD1 (5 bases). Germline-derived CDR1 and CDR2 are SGHTS and YDEGEE. V lost 4 bases and J 6 bases, leaving 16 bases between the germline ends. The CDR3 totals 14 residues. The CDR3 sequence is CASSPWDPLNGYTF. The CDR3 DNA follows: TGTGCCAGCAGCCCGTGGGACCCCCTAAATGGCTACACCTTC.

The chain carries TRBV29-1 and TRBJ1-1; D unclear. The V and J ends lost 0 bases and 1 base respectively, with 6 bases between them. The CDR3 runs 13 residues. Germline values: CDR1 SQVTM, CDR2 ANQGSEA. CDR3 amino acids: CSVEEDGNTEAFF. As DNA, the CDR3 is TGCAGCGTTGAAGAGGATGGGAACACTGAAGCTTTCTTT.

The sample holds many counts of this clonotype. The CDR3 DNA reads as TGTGCCAGCAGTTCCCAACCGGGACAGAGAATGAAGAAACTGTTTTTT. It specifies CASSSQPGQRMKKLFF. The rearrangement links TRBV28 to TRBJ1-4; 7 bases agree with TRBD1. Germline trimming cut 4 bases from V and 11 bases from J; bases unmatched to any gene: 16. CDR1 and CDR2 from the germline V gene are MDHEN and SYDVKM. This CDR3 has 16 residues.

This clonotype was detected ten times or more. This sequence joins TRBV28 and TRBJ1-1; D may be TRBD1 (5 bases). The V end lost 8 bases, the J end lost 8 bases, and 18 bases lay between the germline ends. Per the germline V gene, CDR1 is MDHEN and CDR2 is SYDVKM. The CDR3 contains 13 residues. The CDR3 reads CASSSTVYLEAFF. In DNA form, the CDR3 reads TGTGCCAGCTCTTCGACAGTTTATTTAGAAGCTTTCTTT. The full variable domain, in which reference TRBV28 and TRBJ1-1 provide the parts outside the CDR3, is DVKVTQSSRYLVKRTGEKVFLECVQDMDHENMFWYRQDPGLGLRLIYFSYDVKMKEKGDIPEGYSVSREKKERFSLILESASTNQTSMYLCASSSTVYLEAFFGQGTRLTVV.

This clonotype was counted many times. V usage is TRBV5-1 and J usage is TRBJ2-1; maybe TRBD1 (5 bases). The CDR3 contains 17 residues. Germline loops: CDR1 SGHRS, CDR2 YFSETQ. V gave up 5 bases and J gave up 4 bases, with 22 bases separating them. The DNA for the CDR3 is TGCGCCAGCAGATTTAACCCAGGGAATCCCTTTTACAATGAGCAGTTCTTC. As protein: CASRFNPGNPFYNEQFF.

V gene TRBV6-5 combines with J gene TRBJ2-1; weak D call: TRBD1 (6 bases). V gave up 2 bases and J gave up 0 bases, with 17 bases separating them. The CDR3 is made up of 18 amino acids. From germline, CDR1 is MNHEY and CDR2 SVGAGI. The CDR3 bases are TGTGCCAGCAGTTACCGTCAACAGGGCCTGAGCTCCTACAATGAGCAGTTCTTC. Its translation is CASSYRQQGLSSYNEQFF.

The chain has TRBV6-1 and TRBJ2-2; weak D call: TRBD1 (5 bases). V was cut by 6 bases and J by 3 bases, with 14 bases left in between. The germline V gene has CDR1 MNHNS and CDR2 SASEGT. This CDR3 has 15 amino acids. Written as DNA, the CDR3 is TGTGCCAGCAGGCCAATCGACAGAGACACCGGGGAGCTGTTTTTT. Translating it yields CASRPIDRDTGELFF.

This clonotype was seen repeatedly, ten times or more. The V and J genes are TRBV12-3 or TRBV12-4 and TRBJ2-3; D gene unclear. CDR3 length: 14 amino acids. V was shortened by 6 bases and J by 3 bases, with 13 bases between the two germline ends. The DNA for the CDR3 is TGTGCCAGCAGCTACCGACACCCTACAGATACGCAGTATTTT. Amino acid sequence: CASSYRHPTDTQYF.

Concerning this clonotype: A much larger clone is a single base away; this may be a read error. The rearrangement links TRBV12-3 or TRBV12-4 to TRBJ1-4; D is possibly TRBD1 (6 bases). This CDR3 is built from 14 residues. CDR3 nucleotides: TGTGCCAGCAGTTCTAGGGGGAAGGATGAAAAACTGTGTTTT. As protein: CASSSRGKDEKLCF.

As for this clonotype: A much larger clone sits a single nucleotide away, making a read error possible. V and J are TRBV5-1 and TRBJ2-1; 13 nucleotides align to TRBD2. The CDR3 runs 16 residues. Germline V gives CDR1 SGHRS, CDR2 YFSETQ. V trimming: 4 bases; J trimming: 6 bases; junction bases outside the gene matches: 7. The CDR3 loop reads CASSLGTSGECNEQFF. The CDR3 coding sequence is TGCGCCAGCAGCCTCGGGACTAGCGGGGAGTGCAATGAGCAGTTCTTC.

This clonotype has just a few counts. This chain uses TRBV12-3 or TRBV12-4 with TRBJ2-2, with D maybe TRBD1 (5 bases). Trimming took off 6 bases at V and 5 bases at J, with 10 bases between the two ends. The CDR3 is 13 amino acids. CDR3 sequence (DNA): TGTGCCAGCAGGGACCAGGGTACCGGGGAGCTGTTTTTT. It translates to CASRDQGTGELFF.

This clonotype was counted only a few times. V usage is TRBV5-5 and J usage is TRBJ2-5; D gene unclear. This CDR3 is 14 amino acids long. Germline V lookup: CDR1 SGHKS, CDR2 YYEKEE (reference sequence). V lost 1 base to trimming and J lost 1 base, with 8 bases between them. The CDR3 loop reads CASSLYEFQETQYF. The CDR3 DNA is TGTGCCAGCAGCTTGTATGAGTTCCAAGAGACCCAGTACTTC. Complete variable domain (other parts from reference TRBV5-5 and TRBJ2-5): DAGVTQSPTHLIKTRGQQVTLRCSPISGHKSVSWYQQVLGQGPQFIFQYYEKEERGRGNFPDRFSARQFPNYSSELNVNALLLGDSALYLCASSLYEFQETQYFGPGTRLLVL.

This clonotype occurred a few times. The chain combines TRBV6-2 or TRBV6-3 with TRBJ1-1; 7 positions agree with TRBD1. The CDR3 is made up of 14 amino acids. The germline gives CDR1 MNHEY, CDR2 SVGEGT. V shed 5 bases, J shed 4 bases, and the junction held 7 bases outside the gene matches. CDR3: CASSPTGKVTEAFF. The CDR3 DNA reads TGTGCCAGCAGTCCGACAGGGAAGGTCACTGAAGCTTTCTTT.

This clonotype was picked up many times. The chain uses TRBV2 and TRBJ1-4; 9 bases are a match to TRBD1. V was pared by 6 bases and J by 5 bases, with 13 bases of the junction left unmatched. This CDR3 region has 17 residues. Germline CDR1 and CDR2: SNHLY and FYNNEI. The CDR3 DNA reads TGTGCCAGCAGATTAGTAGGACAGGGGACTCAAAATGAAAAACTGTTTTTT. Residues: CASRLVGQGTQNEKLFF.

In its sample, this clonotype was seen a few times. The V call is TRBV19, the J call TRBJ1-5, with 8 bases matching TRBD1. Trimming cost V 7 bases and J 6 bases; bases outside gene matches: 8. Germline lookup yields CDR1 LNHDA and CDR2 SQIVND (reference sequence). The CDR3 sequence is 14 residues long. The CDR3 DNA follows: TGTGCCAGTACAACCAGGGGGCTTTTTCAGCCCCAGCATTTT. Translated: CASTTRGLFQPQHF.

This clonotype was counted a few times. This chain connects TRBV19 to TRBJ2-7; possibly TRBD1 or TRBD2 for D (5 bases each). Germline assignment: CDR1 LNHDA and CDR2 SQIVND (reference sequence). This CDR3 region has 15 residues. Trimming removed 5 bases at V and 5 bases at J, with 19 bases between. CDR3 nucleotide sequence: TGTGCCAGTAGTGATGGGACCGAAAGCCGCGACGAGCAGTACTTC. Protein product: CASSDGTESRDEQYF.

This chain uses TRBV4-1 with TRBJ1-2; D unclear. Germline V gene sequence: CDR1 MGHRA, CDR2 YSYEKL. The CDR3 consists of 18 residues. The V gene lost 1 base and the J gene lost 0 bases, with 18 bases spanning the gap. The CDR3 region has the DNA TGCGCCAGCAGCCAAGGAGTGAAGGGTATTCTGGCTAACTATGGCTACACCTTC. Its translation is CASSQGVKGILANYGYTF.